The clone carrying this T cell receptor (beta chain) appeared once. Its antigen is undetermined. The sample originates from a study of T cell responses to AZD1222 COVID-19 vaccine. The repertoire was sequenced with immunoSEQ multiplex PCR; TCRdb's copy has only in-frame clones and lacks some. The sample lists about 160,000 clones, less than 95% occurring once. Study-level results: Just a handful of people given AZD1222 tested seropositive at baseline. Elevations in Spike-specific TCR breadth and depth followed administration of two AZD1222 doses. Spike regions recognized by vaccine-associated CD4 TCRs spanned the protein, led by 160-218 and 743-854.

Germline V lookup: CDR1 LNHDA, CDR2 SQIVND (reference sequence). The CDR3 contains 11 residues. Trimming removed 10 bases from V and 5 bases from J, with 11 bases in between. This TCR came from an adult in good health. The chain employs TRBV19 and TRBJ1-2; D unresolved. The input for sequencing was peripheral blood, taken on day 0 of AZD1222 vaccination. The CDR3 DNA reads as TGTGCCACGGACGGACCTTATGGCTACACCTTC. This sequence encodes CATDGPYGYTF.